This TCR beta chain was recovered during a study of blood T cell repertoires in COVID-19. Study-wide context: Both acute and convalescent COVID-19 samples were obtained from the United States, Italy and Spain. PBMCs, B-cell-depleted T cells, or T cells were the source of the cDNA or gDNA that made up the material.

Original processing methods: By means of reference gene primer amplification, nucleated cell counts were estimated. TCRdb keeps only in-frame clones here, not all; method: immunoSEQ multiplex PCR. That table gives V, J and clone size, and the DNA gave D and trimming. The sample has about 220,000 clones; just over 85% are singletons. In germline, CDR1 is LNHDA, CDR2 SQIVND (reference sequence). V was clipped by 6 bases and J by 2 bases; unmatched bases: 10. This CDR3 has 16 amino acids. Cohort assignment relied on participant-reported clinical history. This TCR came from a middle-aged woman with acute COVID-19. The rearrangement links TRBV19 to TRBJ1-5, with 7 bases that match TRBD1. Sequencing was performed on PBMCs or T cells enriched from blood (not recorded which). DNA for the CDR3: TGTGCCAGTAGCCTCGACAGGGTAGGAGGCAATCAGCCCCAGCATTTT. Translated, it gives CASSLDRVGGNQPQHF. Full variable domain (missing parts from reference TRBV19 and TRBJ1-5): DGGITQSPKYLFRKEGQNVTLSCEQNLNHDAMYWYRQDPGQGLRLIYYSQIVNDFQKGDIAEGYSVSREKKESFPLTVTSAQKNPTAFYLCASSLDRVGGNQPQHFGDGTRLSIL.